The subject of this entry is one T cell receptor (beta chain). Its specific antigen is unknown. No base quality information exists; no much larger clone differs at one position. Sequencer: Illumina MiSeq. TCRdb reworked the public reads: Q25 trimming with fastp, MiXCR clone assembly, productive beta chains retained. Identical CDR3 protein sequences are pooled into one entry, listed with their most common genes and DNA. The sample profile shows tens of thousands of distinct CDR3 sequences; approximately 77% of them were found once. Of the sample, 13% to 15% falls within the top ten clones. This specimen comes from a study of type 1 regulatory T cells listed by TCRdb under 2021. In terms of the full investigation: The study characterized an in vitro protocol that generated a Tr1-enriched, alloantigen-specific CD4 T cell product named T-allo10. T-allo10 was being evaluated clinically in patients with hematological malignancies who were receiving allogeneic hematopoietic stem cell transplantation.

Donor-derived T-allo10 cells were described as specific for host alloantigens, anergic, and capable of alloantigen-specific suppression. For this chain, trimming is 6 bases at the V end and 2 bases at the J end, and the number of junction bases without a gene match is 7. The CDR3 contains 15 residues, cysteine and phenylalanine counted. CDR3 DNA only is kept here, 45 bases in frame from base 1. The CDR1 and CDR2 encoded by the germline V gene (reference sequence) are SEHNR and FQNEAQ. Sequencing was done on a sample of cultured T cells, either the whole culture or a sorted T cell fraction (not recorded which). The sample's cell subset or site, from its label and the paper: Tr1-enriched cell product generated in vitro against host alloantigens. This TCR was recovered from a human donor in good health. The V and J genes are TRBV7-9 and TRBJ1-5; 7 of the junction bases match TRBD1. CDR3 protein: CASSRTGEGNQPQHF. The DNA reads TGTGCCAGCAGTCGTACAGGGGAGGGCAATCAGCCCCAGCATTTT.